The clone carrying this T cell receptor beta chain has more than one count but fewer than ten. Its specificity is not known. Each CDR3 protein gets one entry after TCRdb re-called the 5' RACE reads with MiXCR. Of just under 95,000 distinct CDR3 sequences in the sample, about 12% were seen once. This entry belongs to a study of spatial heterogeneity in lung cancer. Study in general: Alpha-chain sequences were consistently detected in smaller numbers than beta-chain sequences. Regarding the study as a whole: Follow-up blood showed ubiquitous expanded tumor TCRs less than blood at resection did.

Time point: sample taken at primary tumor resection. Unsorted tumor, nontumor lung tissue or cryopreserved PBMC supplied the whole RNA. There were some 70 donors, all of them untreated patients with early-stage non-small cell lung cancer. The trim removed 3 bases at V and 5 bases at J, leaving 10 bases unmatched. There are 16 residues in the CDR3. Germline CDR1 reads KGHSH; CDR2 reads LQKENI. V is TRBV18 and J is TRBJ2-1, with 7 nucleotides matching TRBD2. The source material was PBMCs, sampled at surgery. The source of this sequence is a male donor with early-stage non-small cell lung cancer. CDR3 in amino acids: CASSPSWREQDNEQFF. DNA of the CDR3: TGTGCCAGCTCACCGAGTTGGCGGGAGCAGGACAATGAGCAGTTCTTC.